These 20 T cell receptor beta chains share one sample of origin, sequenced in a study of shared clonotypes between healthy human individuals. Libraries were prepared by immunoSEQ multiplex PCR; TCRdb keeps only in-frame clonotypes and omits some of them. Of roughly 300,000 clones in the sample, around 70% are singletons; the top ten hold about 10%. The sample comprised memory CD4+ T cells sorted from blood. Sample subset: CD45RA-negative fraction. All receptors come from a man aged 30 to 39 in good health.

The genes are TRBV6-1 and TRBJ1-5; TRBD1 might be the D (6 bases). The germline gives CDR1 MNHNS, CDR2 SASEGT. The CDR3 spans 14 residues. The ends were cut back, 7 bases at V and 6 bases at J, with 16 bases in the middle. CDR3 in DNA: TGTGCCAGCACAGGGGACATCGGTAGTCAGCCCCAGCATTTT. It encodes CASTGDIGSQPQHF.

This rearrangement joins TRBV2 to TRBJ1-6; possibly TRBD1 for D (6 bases). The CDR3 sequence is 15 residues long. Germline V gene sequence: CDR1 SNHLY, CDR2 FYNNEI. Trimming removed 8 bases at V and 0 bases at J, with 11 bases between. The CDR3 protein is CASSQGSSYNSPLHF. For the CDR3, the DNA is TGTGCCAGCTCCCAGGGGAGCTCCTATAATTCACCCCTCCACTTT.

The chain combines TRBV7-3 with TRBJ2-3; D is ambiguous. V lost 5 bases and J 2 bases, leaving 17 bases between the germline ends. The length of the CDR3 is 16 residues. Per germline, CDR1 SGHTA and CDR2 FQGTGA. In DNA, the CDR3 is TGTGCCAGCAGCGCAGCTAGTGTTCTCTTCACAGATACGCAGTATTTT. As protein: CASSAASVLFTDTQYF. The whole variable domain, remainder taken from reference TRBV7-3 and TRBJ2-3, is GAGVSQTPSNKVTEKGKYVELRCDPISGHTALYWYRQSLGQGPEFLIYFQGTGAADDSGLPNDRFFAVRPEGSVSTLKIQRTERGDSAVYLCASSAASVLFTDTQYFGPGTRLTVL.

In this sample, this clone turned up many times. The rearrangement links TRBV6-1 to TRBJ2-7; D might be TRBD2 (6 bases). V lost 5 bases and J lost 5, with 16 bases in between. From germline, CDR1 is MNHNS and CDR2 SASEGT. The CDR3 is 14 amino acids. For the CDR3, the DNA is TGTGCCAGCAGTTTTCATAGGCCGGGGGACGAGCAGTACTTC. Protein sequence: CASSFHRPGDEQYF.

The DNA for the CDR3 is TGTGCCAGCTCACCACCAACTGGGCGGGACCTGAATGAGCAGTTCTTC. This codes for CASSPPTGRDLNEQFF. The chain employs TRBV18 and TRBJ2-1, with D possibly TRBD2 on 6 matching bases. Germline lookup yields CDR1 KGHSH and CDR2 LQKENI. This CDR3 is 16 amino acids long. V shed 0 bases and J shed 7 bases, with 16 bases lying between them.

The V gene is TRBV15, the J gene TRBJ2-5; 7 nucleotides line up with TRBD2. Per the germline V gene, CDR1 is LNHNV and CDR2 is YYDKDF (reference sequence). Trimming removed 5 bases from V and 5 bases from J; junction bases left unmatched: 5. The CDR3 consists of 13 residues. CDR3 in DNA: TGTGCCACCAGCCCTGGGACTATTGAGACCCAGTACTTC. It codes for CATSPGTIETQYF.

The chain couples TRBV19 to TRBJ1-5; D ambiguous. CDR3 size: 14 residues. The V gene lost 1 base and the J gene lost 5 bases, with 9 bases spanning the gap. CDR1 and CDR2 from the germline V gene are LNHDA and SQIVND (reference sequence). The CDR3 region is CASSIAGSYQPQHF. The CDR3 nucleotides are TGTGCCAGTAGTATAGCCGGGTCTTATCAGCCCCAGCATTTT.

On this clone itself: At one of its ends the junction is not consistent with the germline gene, which may arise from a read error. V gene TRBV6-1 combines with J gene TRBJ1-2, with D tentatively TRBD1 (5 bases). The CDR3 sequence is 15 residues long. Looked up from germline, CDR1 is MNHNS and CDR2 is SASEGT. The chain's CDR3 is CASSQAQGGYYGYTF. DNA of the CDR3: TGTGCCAGCAGTCAAGCCCAGGGAGGCTACTATGGCTACACCTTC.

The rearrangement uses TRBV28 and TRBJ2-5; 9 nucleotides match TRBD1. J was trimmed by 6 bases and V by 5 bases; bases with no gene match: 10. Germline CDR1 reads MDHEN; CDR2 reads SYDVKM. The CDR3 sequence is 15 residues long. The CDR3 nucleotides are TGTGCCAGCAGTCAAGGGACAGGGTTGTTGAAGACCCAGTACTTC. Translation gives CASSQGTGLLKTQYF.

The J gene is TRBJ2-7, the V gene TRBV5-6; 8 nucleotides align to TRBD2. V gave up 5 bases and J gave up 2 bases; unmatched junction bases: 6. The germline CDR1 and CDR2 sequences are SGHDT and YYEEEE. The CDR3 runs to 14 residues. The CDR3 spells CASRGYSGTYEQYF. The DNA for the CDR3 is TGTGCCAGCAGGGGCTATAGCGGGACCTACGAGCAGTACTTC.

A word on this clone: Other DNA sequences in this sample translate to the same CDR3. The V call is TRBV2, the J call TRBJ1-2, with 8 bases matching TRBD1. V lost 6 bases and J lost 4; bases outside the gene matches: 1. The CDR3 is 12 residues long. Germline CDR1 is SNHLY and CDR2 is FYNNEI. The CDR3 DNA reads TGTGCCAGCAGAGACAGGGGCTATGGCTACACCTTC. It translates to CASRDRGYGYTF.

This chain connects TRBV5-4 to TRBJ2-1, with a weak D call TRBD1 (5 bases). V was cut by 3 bases and J by 7 bases, with 11 bases left in between. The CDR3 loop spans 13 amino acids. CDR1 is SGHNT, CDR2 YYREEE, per germline (reference sequence). The CDR3 DNA is TGTGCCAGCAGCTGGAAAGACAGAAATGAGCAGTTCTTC. Its translation is CASSWKDRNEQFF.

The chain links TRBV30 to TRBJ1-1, with D maybe TRBD1 (5 bases). CDR1 is GTSNPN and CDR2 is SVGIG in the germline V gene (reference sequence). The CDR3 contains 11 residues. V lost 5 bases and J lost 4, with 8 bases in between. Here the CDR3 DNA reads TGTGCCTGGGCCGGGACCACTGAAGCTTTCTTT. Protein sequence: CAWAGTTEAFF.

This chain connects TRBV7-8 to TRBJ1-2, with D uncertain. V was clipped by 1 base and J by 8 bases, with 8 bases between them. Germline lookup yields CDR1 SGHVS and CDR2 FQNEAQ. CDR3 length: 12 amino acids. The CDR3 nucleotides read TGTGCCAGCAGCTTAGGAGGACGGGGCTACACCTTC. This codes for CASSLGGRGYTF.

This clone was recorded once. Additional DNA sequences in this sample encode the identical CDR3. The chain has TRBV18 and TRBJ1-5; a weak D match, TRBD1 (6 bases). CDR3 length equals 13 residues. Trimming pared 6 bases from V and 3 bases from J, leaving 9 bases between. Looked up from germline, CDR1 is KGHSH and CDR2 is LQKENI. CDR3 sequence (DNA): TGTGCCAGCTCGGGACAATACAATCAGCCCCAGCATTTT. Translated: CASSGQYNQPQHF.

This clone was found once. CDR3 DNA sequence: TGCGCCAGCAGGACAGGGACTACCTTCAACGTCCTGACTTTC. Its translation is CASRTGTTFNVLTF. The chain recombines TRBV5-1 with TRBJ2-6; D might be TRBD1 or TRBD2, each matching 7 bases. This CDR3 has 14 amino acids. Between the trimmed V and J ends, which lost 5 bases and 9 bases, there was a span of 15 bases. Germline CDR1 and CDR2: SGHRS and YFSETQ.

The chain uses TRBV5-4 and TRBJ2-3, with D unclear. Trimming pared 4 bases from V and 3 bases from J, leaving 6 bases between. This CDR3 is 12 amino acids long. Germline CDR1 and CDR2: SGHNT and YYREEE (reference sequence). CDR3: CASSRRTDTQYF. The CDR3, as DNA: TGTGCCAGCAGCCGCCGGACAGATACGCAGTATTTT.

This clone was observed a handful of times. In nucleotides, the CDR3 is TGTGCCAGCAGTCCCGACTCAATCACTACCTACAATGAGCAGTTCTTC. Its protein is CASSPDSITTYNEQFF. The chain is built from TRBV28 and TRBJ2-1; no reliable D call. The V end was cut by 5 bases, the J end by 2 bases, with 16 bases between. The germline gives CDR1 MDHEN, CDR2 SYDVKM. The CDR3 has 16 amino acids.

CDR3 loop: CASSATTPFSTDTQYF. CDR3 bases: TGTGCCAGTAGTGCTACGACTCCCTTTAGCACAGATACGCAGTATTTT. This chain connects TRBV19 to TRBJ2-3; no definite D call. The V end lost 5 bases, the J end lost 0 bases, and 15 bases lay between the germline ends. The CDR3 loop spans 16 amino acids. Per germline, CDR1 LNHDA and CDR2 SQIVND (reference sequence).

The CDR3 nucleotides are TGTGCCAGCAGTGAAGCGCTTAAGACAGGACGGTTCTTC. It codes for CASSEALKTGRFF. V usage is TRBV6-1 and J usage is TRBJ2-1; perhaps TRBD1 as D (6 bases). CDR3 length: 13 residues. V was pared by 0 bases and J by 15 bases, with 15 bases between. Germline V CDR1 and CDR2: MNHNS, SASEGT.